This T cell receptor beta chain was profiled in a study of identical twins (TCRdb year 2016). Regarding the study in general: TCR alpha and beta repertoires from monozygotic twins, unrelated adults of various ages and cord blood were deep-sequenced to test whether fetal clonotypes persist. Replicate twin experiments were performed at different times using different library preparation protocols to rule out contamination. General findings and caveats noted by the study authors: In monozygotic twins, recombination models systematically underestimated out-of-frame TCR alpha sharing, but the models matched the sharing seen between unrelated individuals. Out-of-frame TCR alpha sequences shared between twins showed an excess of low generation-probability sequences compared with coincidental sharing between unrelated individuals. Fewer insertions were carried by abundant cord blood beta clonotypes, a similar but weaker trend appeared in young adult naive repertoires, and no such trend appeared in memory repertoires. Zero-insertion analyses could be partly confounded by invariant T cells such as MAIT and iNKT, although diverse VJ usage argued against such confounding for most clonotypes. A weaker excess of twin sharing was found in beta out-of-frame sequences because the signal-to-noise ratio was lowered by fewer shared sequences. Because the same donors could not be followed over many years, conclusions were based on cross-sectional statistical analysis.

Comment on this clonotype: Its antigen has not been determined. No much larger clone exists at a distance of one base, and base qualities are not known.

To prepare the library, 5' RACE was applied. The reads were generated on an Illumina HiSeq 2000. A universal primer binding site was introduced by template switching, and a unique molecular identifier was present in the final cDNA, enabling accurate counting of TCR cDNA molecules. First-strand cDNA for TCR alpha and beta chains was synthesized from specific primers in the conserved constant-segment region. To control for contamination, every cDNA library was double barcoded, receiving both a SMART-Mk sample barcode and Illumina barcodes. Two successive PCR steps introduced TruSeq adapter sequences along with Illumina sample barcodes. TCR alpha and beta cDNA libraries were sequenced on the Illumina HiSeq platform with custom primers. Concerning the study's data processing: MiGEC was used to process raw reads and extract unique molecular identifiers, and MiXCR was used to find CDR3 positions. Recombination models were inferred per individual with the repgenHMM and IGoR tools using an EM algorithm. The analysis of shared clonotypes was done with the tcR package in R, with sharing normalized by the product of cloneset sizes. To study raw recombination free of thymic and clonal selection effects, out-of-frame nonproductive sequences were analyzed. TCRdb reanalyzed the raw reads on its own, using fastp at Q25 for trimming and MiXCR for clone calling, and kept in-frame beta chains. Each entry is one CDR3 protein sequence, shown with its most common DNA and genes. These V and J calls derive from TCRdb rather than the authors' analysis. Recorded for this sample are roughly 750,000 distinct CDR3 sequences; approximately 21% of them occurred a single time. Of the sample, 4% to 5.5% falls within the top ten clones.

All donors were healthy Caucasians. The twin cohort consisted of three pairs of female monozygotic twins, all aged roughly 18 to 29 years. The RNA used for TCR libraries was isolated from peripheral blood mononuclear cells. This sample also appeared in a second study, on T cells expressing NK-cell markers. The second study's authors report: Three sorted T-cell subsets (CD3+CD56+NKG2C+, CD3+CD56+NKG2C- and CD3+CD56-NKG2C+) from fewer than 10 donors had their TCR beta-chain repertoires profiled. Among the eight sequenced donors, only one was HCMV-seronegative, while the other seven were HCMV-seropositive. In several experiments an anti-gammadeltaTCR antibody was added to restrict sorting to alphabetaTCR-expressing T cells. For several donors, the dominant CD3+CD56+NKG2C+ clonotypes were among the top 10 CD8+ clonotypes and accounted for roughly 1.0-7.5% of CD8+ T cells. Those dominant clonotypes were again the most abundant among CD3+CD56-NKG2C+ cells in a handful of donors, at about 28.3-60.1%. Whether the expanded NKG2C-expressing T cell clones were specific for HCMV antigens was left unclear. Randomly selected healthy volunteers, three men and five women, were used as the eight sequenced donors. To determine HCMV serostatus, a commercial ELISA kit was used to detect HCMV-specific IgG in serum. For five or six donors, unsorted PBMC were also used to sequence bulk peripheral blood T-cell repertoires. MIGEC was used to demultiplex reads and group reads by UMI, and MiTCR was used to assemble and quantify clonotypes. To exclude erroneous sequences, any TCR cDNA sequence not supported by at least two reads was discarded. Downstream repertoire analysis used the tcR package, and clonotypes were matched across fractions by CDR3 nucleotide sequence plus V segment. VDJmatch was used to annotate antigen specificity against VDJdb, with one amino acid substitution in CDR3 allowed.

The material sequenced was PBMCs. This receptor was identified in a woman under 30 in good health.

CDR3 region: CASSRTTGNTEAFF. The nucleotides are TGTGCCAGCAGTCGGACGACGGGGAACACTGAAGCTTTCTTT. The sequence links TRBV12-3 or TRBV12-4 to TRBJ1-1; the D gene assignment is ambiguous. V was cut back by 5 bases and J by 1 base, leaving a gap of 11 bases between them. The cysteine opens and the phenylalanine closes a CDR3 of 14 amino acids. Only the CDR3 region is kept as DNA, spanning 42 bases read in frame from base 1.